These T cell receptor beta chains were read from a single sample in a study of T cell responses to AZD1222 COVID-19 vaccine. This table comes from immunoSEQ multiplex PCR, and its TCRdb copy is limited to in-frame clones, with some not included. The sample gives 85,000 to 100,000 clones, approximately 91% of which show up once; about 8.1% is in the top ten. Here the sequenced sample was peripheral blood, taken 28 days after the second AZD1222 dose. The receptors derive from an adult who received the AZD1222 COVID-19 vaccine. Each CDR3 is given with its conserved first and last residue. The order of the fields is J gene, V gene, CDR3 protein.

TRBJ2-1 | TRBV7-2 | CASRPRLAGGVEQFF
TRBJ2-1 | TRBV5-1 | CASKQGRHNEQFF
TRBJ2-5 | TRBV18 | CASSPQETQYF
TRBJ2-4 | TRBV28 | CASSSLAGDGNIQYF
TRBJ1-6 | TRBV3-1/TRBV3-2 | CASSLDRANSPLHF
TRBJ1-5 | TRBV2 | CASSREGTGVQPQHF
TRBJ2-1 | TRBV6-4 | CASSGGSGSQFF
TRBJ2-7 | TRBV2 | CASSAGLAGPHEQYF
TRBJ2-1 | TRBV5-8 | CASALLADNEQFF
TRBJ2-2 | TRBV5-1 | CASSENTGELFF
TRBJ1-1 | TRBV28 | CASRPTHYTEAFF
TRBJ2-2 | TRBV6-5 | CASSPAGANTGELFF
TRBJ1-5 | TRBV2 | CASGRDRGNQPQHF
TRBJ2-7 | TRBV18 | CASSPWQSYEQYF
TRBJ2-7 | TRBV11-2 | CASSSHPRASGSHYEQYF
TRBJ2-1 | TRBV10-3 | CAISEGAVDEQFF
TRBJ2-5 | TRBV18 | CASSPSETQYF
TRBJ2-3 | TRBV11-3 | CASRRAGTSGRWTDTQYF
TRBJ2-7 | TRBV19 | CASSPYGAGSTGEQYF
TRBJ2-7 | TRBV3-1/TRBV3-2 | CASSLGGHYEQYF
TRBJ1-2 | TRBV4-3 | CASSQASVGYGYTF
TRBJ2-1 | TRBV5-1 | CASSSGLAGGYNEQFF
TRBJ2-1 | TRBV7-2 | CASSISGSAYNEQFF
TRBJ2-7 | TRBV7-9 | CASSLEASGSYEQYF
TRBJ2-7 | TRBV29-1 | CSVVPGRDEQYF
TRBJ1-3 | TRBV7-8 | CASSLKRTGPGNTIYF
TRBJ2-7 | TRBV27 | CASSFSSFGEQYF
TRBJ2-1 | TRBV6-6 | CATSSGASGSLGEQFF
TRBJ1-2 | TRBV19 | CASRAASNYGYTF
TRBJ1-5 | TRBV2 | CASSDSGTAQPQHF
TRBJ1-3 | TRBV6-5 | CASSSGRTGSTIYF
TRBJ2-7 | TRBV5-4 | CASSFRDKVGEQYF
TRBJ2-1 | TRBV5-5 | CASSLDVAASEFF
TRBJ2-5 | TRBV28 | CASSPTRLAGETQYF
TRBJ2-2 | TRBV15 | CATSIETGLTGELFF
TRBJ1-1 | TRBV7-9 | CASSYRVNTEAFF
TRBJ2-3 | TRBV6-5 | CASSSSGDTQYF
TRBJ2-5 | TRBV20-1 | CSARKETQYF
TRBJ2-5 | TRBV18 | CASSPREGRLQETQYF
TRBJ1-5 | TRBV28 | CASLRGTGNQPQHF
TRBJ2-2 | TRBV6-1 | CASSELGRGSGELFF
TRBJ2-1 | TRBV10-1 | CASSSGATGNEQFF
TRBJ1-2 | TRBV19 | CASTPSGGYGYTF
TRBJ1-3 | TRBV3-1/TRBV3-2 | CASSQSKEMGVCRCTIYF
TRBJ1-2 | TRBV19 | CASSQRGDGYTF
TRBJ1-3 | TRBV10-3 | CAIGEGVGNTIYF
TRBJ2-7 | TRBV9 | CASSAPLGDEQYF
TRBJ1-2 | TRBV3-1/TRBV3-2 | CASSPNRGRDYGYTF
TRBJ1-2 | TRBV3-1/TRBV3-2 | CASSQDRGPSTSNYGYTF
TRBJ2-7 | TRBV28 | CASKGASGTYEQYF
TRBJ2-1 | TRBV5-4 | CASSAGTSGSYNEQFF
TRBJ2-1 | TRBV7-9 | CASSFRGIAYDNEQFF